The 23 T cell receptor beta chains below all came from one sample that was sequenced in a study of T-cell memory formation after mild COVID-19. TCRdb reanalysed the 5' RACE reads using MiXCR and keeps one entry per CDR3 protein. The sample has hundreds of thousands of distinct CDR3 sequences; roughly 22% are singletons. Source material: PBMCs or a T cell subset sorted from them (not recorded which). These receptor sequences come from an adult woman who had mild COVID-19 (a few samples of this study predate the infection). Cell type and time point are not known.

The chain joins TRBV6-5 to TRBJ1-1; tentative D call: TRBD1 (5 bases). The CDR3 has 14 amino acids. V was trimmed by 0 bases and J by 4 bases, leaving 9 bases between them. Germline-derived CDR1 and CDR2 are MNHEY and SVGAGI. CDR3: CASSYSTQGTEAFF. In DNA, the CDR3 is TGTGCCAGCAGTTACTCGACCCAGGGCACTGAAGCTTTCTTT.

This sequence joins TRBV5-1 and TRBJ1-1; D unclear. This CDR3 has 15 residues. Per germline, CDR1 SGHRS and CDR2 YFSETQ. With 0 bases removed from V and 0 bases from J, the gap between germline ends came to 9 bases. The CDR3 DNA sequence: TGCGCCAGCAGCTTGGGTCCTCGACTGAACACTGAAGCTTTCTTT. Translation gives CASSLGPRLNTEAFF.

A few counts support this clonotype. The chain joins TRBV5-1 to TRBJ1-1; TRBD1 matches at 7 bases. Germline CDR1 and CDR2: SGHRS and YFSETQ. V dropped 5 bases and J dropped 4; count of bases not matched to a gene: 8. This CDR3 contains 14 residues. CDR3 loop: CASRPASGGTEAFF. The CDR3 DNA is TGCGCCAGCAGACCTGCTTCAGGGGGCACTGAAGCTTTCTTT. The variable domain in full, with the rest retrieved from reference TRBV5-1 and TRBJ1-1, is KAGVTQTPRYLIKTRGQQVTLSCSPISGHRSVSWYQQTPGQGLQFLFEYFSETQRNKGNFPGRFSGRQFSNSRSEMNVSTLELGDSALYLCASRPASGGTEAFFGQGTRLTVV.

V gene TRBV27 combines with J gene TRBJ2-3; D is undetermined. V was clipped by 5 bases and J by 0 bases, with 6 bases between them. Germline lookup yields CDR1 MNHEY and CDR2 SMNVEV (reference sequence). The CDR3 runs 13 residues. The CDR3 loop reads CASSHASTDTQYF. CDR3 coding DNA: TGTGCCAGCAGTCACGCTAGCACAGATACGCAGTATTTT.

The rearrangement joins TRBV29-1 to TRBJ1-4; 8 bases line up with TRBD1. J gave up 3 bases and V 7 bases, and 4 bases lay outside the gene matches. Per germline, CDR1 SQVTM and CDR2 ANQGSEA. This CDR3 has 13 residues. CDR3 region: CSDRDRSNEKLFF. The CDR3 nucleotides read TGCAGCGACCGGGACAGGTCTAATGAAAAACTGTTTTTT.

This clonotype has a count of ten or more. The chain links TRBV20-1 to TRBJ1-2, with 9 positions matching TRBD1. Germline V lookup: CDR1 DFQATT, CDR2 SNEGSKA (reference sequence). The CDR3 extends over 14 amino acids. The junction had 5 bases not matched to a gene; V was cut back by 5 bases and J by 1 base. The CDR3 sequence: CSAPYRGRNYGYTF. CDR3 bases: TGCAGTGCTCCCTACAGGGGGCGTAACTATGGCTACACCTTC.

This clonotype was recorded a few times. This chain links TRBV20-1 with TRBJ1-1; D call uncertain. The CDR3 consists of 14 residues. Germline V gives CDR1 DFQATT, CDR2 SNEGSKA (reference sequence). The V gene lost 1 base and the J gene lost 6 bases, with 15 bases spanning the gap. This CDR3 reads CSARGKYTKAEAFF. CDR3 DNA sequence: TGCAGTGCTAGAGGGAAATACACTAAAGCTGAAGCTTTCTTT.

This clonotype was observed a few times. The V call is TRBV3-1, the J call TRBJ1-1, with 7 positions matching TRBD1. CDR1 and CDR2 from the germline V gene are LGHDT and YNNKEL (reference sequence). The CDR3 is made up of 16 amino acids. The V segment lost 4 bases and the J segment 0 bases; nucleotides outside the gene matches: 8. DNA of the CDR3: TGTGCCAGCAGCCCTGGGGGAGGGGGCGTGAACACTGAAGCTTTCTTT. It yields the protein CASSPGGGGVNTEAFF. The whole variable domain, filled in from reference TRBV3-1 and TRBJ1-1, reads DTAVSQTPKYLVTQMGNDKSIKCEQNLGHDTMYWYKQDSKKFLKIMFSYNNKELIINETVPNRFSPKSPDKAHLNLHINSLELGDSAVYFCASSPGGGGVNTEAFFGQGTRLTVV.

This clonotype has more than one count but fewer than ten. This chain connects TRBV29-1 to TRBJ2-7, with TRBD2 matching over 9 bases. Unmatched junction bases numbered 1, after V lost 0 bases and J lost 1 base. This CDR3 has 14 amino acids. Germline values: CDR1 SQVTM, CDR2 ANQGSEA. The CDR3 loop reads CSVEDAGGSYEQYF. The CDR3, as DNA: TGCAGCGTTGAAGACGCGGGAGGGTCCTACGAGCAGTACTTC.

The chain has TRBV5-1 and TRBJ2-2, with D unclear. Looked up from germline, CDR1 is SGHRS and CDR2 is YFSETQ. Deletions cut 1 base from V and 5 bases from J, with 12 bases between. CDR3 length equals 15 residues. The CDR3 loop reads CASSLQGPITGELFF. The CDR3 DNA is TGCGCCAGCAGCTTGCAAGGGCCTATAACCGGGGAGCTGTTTTTT.

This clonotype has ten or more counts. CDR3 region: CSVEWGEETQYF. CDR3 bases: TGCAGCGTCGAGTGGGGGGAAGAGACCCAGTACTTC. This chain joins TRBV29-1 and TRBJ2-5; TRBD2 might be the D (6 bases). CDR3 length: 12 amino acids. Germline loops: CDR1 SQVTM, CDR2 ANQGSEA. Trimming removed 6 bases from V and 3 bases from J, with 11 bases in between.

This clonotype was picked up a small number of times. The chain uses TRBV6-5 and TRBJ1-2; 10 nucleotides match TRBD1. The V gene end was trimmed by 4 bases and the J gene end by 5 bases; junction bases not matched to a gene: 4. The CDR3 is 14 residues long. The germline gives CDR1 MNHEY, CDR2 SVGAGI. The CDR3 DNA reads as TGTGCCAGCAGTTGGACAGGGGGGTCTTATGGCTACACCTTC. Its translation: CASSWTGGSYGYTF.

This clonotype was counted a few times. The rearrangement joins TRBV7-6 to TRBJ2-1; 7 bases map to TRBD1. Germline CDR1 is SGHVS and CDR2 is FNYEAQ. V was clipped by 9 bases and J by 1 base; unmatched bases: 9. The CDR3 totals 15 residues. The CDR3 DNA sequence: TGTGCCAGTACCGACCTACAGGGGTCCTACAATGAGCAGTTCTTC. Amino acids: CASTDLQGSYNEQFF.

The V and J genes are TRBV28 and TRBJ1-2, with 12 positions matching TRBD1. The CDR3 runs to 17 residues. Germline-derived CDR1 and CDR2 are MDHEN and SYDVKM. J lost 4 bases, V lost 2 bases, and 8 bases had no gene match. This chain's CDR3 is CASSLGTGGAIGYGYTF. The CDR3 DNA reads TGTGCCAGCAGTTTAGGGACAGGGGGCGCTATTGGCTATGGCTACACCTTC.

The chain employs TRBV7-9 and TRBJ2-3; the match to TRBD2 covers 11 bases. The germline CDR1 and CDR2 sequences are SEHNR and FQNEAQ (reference sequence). V lost 5 bases to trimming and J lost 2 bases; unmatched junction nucleotides: 9. This CDR3 contains 17 residues. The CDR3 protein is CASSDAGLAGFTDTQYF. CDR3 bases: TGTGCCAGCAGCGACGCTGGACTAGCGGGCTTCACAGATACGCAGTATTTT.

V usage is TRBV5-1 and J usage is TRBJ2-3; TRBD1 aligns across 7 bases. There are 15 residues in the CDR3. V gave up 5 bases and J gave up 0 bases; unmatched junction bases: 6. CDR1 is SGHRS and CDR2 is YFSETQ in the germline V gene. In nucleotides, the CDR3 is TGCGCCAGCAGTTATGGACAGGAGAGCACAGATACGCAGTATTTT. Translation: CASSYGQESTDTQYF.

This clonotype was found a few times. The chain joins TRBV7-6 to TRBJ2-7; 11 bases fit TRBD2. This CDR3 has 14 amino acids. From germline, CDR1 is SGHVS and CDR2 FNYEAQ. Trimming cost V 5 bases and J 5 bases; bases outside gene matches: 5. The DNA of the CDR3 is TGTGCCAGCAGCAGGCTAGCGGGAGGCCACGAGCAGTACTTC. Translating it yields CASSRLAGGHEQYF.

This clonotype was seen a handful of times. The chain links TRBV15 to TRBJ2-7, with D perhaps TRBD1 or TRBD2 (6 bases each). CDR1 is LNHNV, CDR2 YYDKDF, per germline (reference sequence). CDR3 length: 16 residues. The germline V and J ends were trimmed by 0 bases and 2 bases, with 14 bases remaining between them. The CDR3 DNA is TGTGCCACCAGCAGAGATTTGGGGGGCTACCCCTACGAGCAGTACTTC. Translation gives CATSRDLGGYPYEQYF. Variable domain in full (rest from reference TRBV15 and TRBJ2-7): DAMVIQNPRYQVTQFGKPVTLSCSQTLNHNVMYWYQQKSSQAPKLLFHYYDKDFNNEADTPDNFQSRRPNTSFCFLDIRSPGLGDTAMYLCATSRDLGGYPYEQYFGPGTRLTVT.

This clonotype was counted only a few times. V and J are TRBV20-1 and TRBJ2-7; TRBD2 matches at 7 bases. The germline CDR1 and CDR2 sequences are DFQATT and SNEGSKA (reference sequence). CDR3 size: 13 residues. V was pared by 3 bases and J by 4 bases, with 6 bases of the junction left unmatched. The CDR3 nucleotides read TGCAGTGCTAGTCTCGGGAGGAGTTACGAGCAGTACTTC. Translating it yields CSASLGRSYEQYF.

This chain uses TRBV7-8 with TRBJ1-1; no clear D gene. Germline V gene sequence: CDR1 SGHVS, CDR2 FQNEAQ. The V gene lost 4 bases and the J gene lost 4 bases, with 10 bases spanning the gap. The CDR3 covers 13 residues. CDR3 in amino acids: CASSSRRSTEAFF. The CDR3 bases are TGTGCCAGCAGCTCACGACGGAGCACTGAAGCTTTCTTT.

This clonotype has just a few counts. The chain combines TRBV6-5 with TRBJ2-7, with a weak D call TRBD1 (6 bases). The germline V gene encodes CDR1 MNHEY and CDR2 SVGAGI. V was cut by 3 bases and J by 2 bases, with 8 bases left in between. The CDR3 is 13 amino acids. The CDR3 sequence is CASSYAGAYEQYF. The CDR3 DNA reads as TGTGCCAGCAGTTATGCAGGGGCCTACGAGCAGTACTTC.

This sequence joins TRBV7-9 and TRBJ1-2, with D perhaps TRBD1 (5 bases). The germline V gene has CDR1 SEHNR and CDR2 FQNEAQ (reference sequence). The germline V and J ends were trimmed by 5 bases and 2 bases, with 15 bases remaining between them. CDR3 length: 15 amino acids. As DNA, the CDR3 is TGTGCCAGCAGCCCGTCATATGGGGCGAACTATGGCTACACCTTC. Its protein is CASSPSYGANYGYTF.

This clonotype has just a few counts. This chain joins TRBV4-1 and TRBJ2-7, with 13 bases fitting TRBD2. Germline trimming cut 6 bases from V and 3 bases from J; bases unmatched to any gene: 5. The CDR3 runs 15 residues. CDR1 is MGHRA and CDR2 is YSYEKL in the germline V gene. The DNA of the CDR3 is TGCGCCAGCAGACTCGGACTAGCGGGAGTCTACGAGCAGTACTTC. This translates into CASRLGLAGVYEQYF.